In its sample, the clone carrying this T cell receptor (beta chain) was seen a few times. Its target is unknown. With a J-beta primer mix and a sample-barcoded 5' primer, a second PCR ran about 6 to 11 cycles. The template-switch adaptor was a 5' adaptor with 12 random nucleotides. It tagged each cDNA molecule. TCRdb reprocessed the 5' RACE reads via MiXCR and lists one record per CDR3 protein. The table includes 1.5 million to 2 million distinct CDR3 sequences, roughly 30% detected once. The data stem from a study of blood T cells in healthy people across ages. Findings and limits, study-wide: Both higher diversity and more naive CD4+ cells marked long-lived donors when set against aged donors. In the absence of known donor CMV status, changes in expanded clonotypes were possibly confounded.

Caucasian, healthy and from Russia, the donors were aged between about 6 and 90. The CDR3 contains 15 residues. Trimming cost V 3 bases and J 2 bases, with 14 bases left between them. This chain uses TRBV12-3 or TRBV12-4 with TRBJ2-7, with D possibly matching TRBD1 (5 bases). The sequenced material came from blood. This sequence originates from a woman under 40 in good health. CDR3 nucleotides: TGTGCCAGCAGTTTCCAGGGTATGGGGACCTACGAGCAGTACTTC. This gives the protein CASSFQGMGTYEQYF.